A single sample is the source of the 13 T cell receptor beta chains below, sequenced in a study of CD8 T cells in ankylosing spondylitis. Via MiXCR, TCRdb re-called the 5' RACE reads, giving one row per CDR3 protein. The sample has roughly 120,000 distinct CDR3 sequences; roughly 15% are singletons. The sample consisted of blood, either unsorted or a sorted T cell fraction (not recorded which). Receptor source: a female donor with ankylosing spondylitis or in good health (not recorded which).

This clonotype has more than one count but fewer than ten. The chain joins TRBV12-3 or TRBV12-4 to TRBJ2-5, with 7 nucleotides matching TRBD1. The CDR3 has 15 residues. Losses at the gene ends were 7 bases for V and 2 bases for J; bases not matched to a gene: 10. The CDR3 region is CASTPRQGLQETQYF. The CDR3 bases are TGTGCCAGCACTCCTCGACAGGGCCTACAAGAGACCCAGTACTTC.

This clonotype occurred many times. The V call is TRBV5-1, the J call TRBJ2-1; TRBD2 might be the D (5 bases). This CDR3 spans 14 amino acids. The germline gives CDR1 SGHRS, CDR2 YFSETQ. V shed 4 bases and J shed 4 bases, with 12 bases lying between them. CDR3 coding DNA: TGCGCCAGCAGCCCCGGAGGCATATACAATGAGCAGTTCTTC. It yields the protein CASSPGGIYNEQFF.

Here the CDR3 DNA reads TGTGCCAGCAGCGAAACAGGGAACCCAGAAGAGACCCAGTACTTC. Protein: CASSETGNPEETQYF. The chain recombines TRBV9 with TRBJ2-5; a weak D match, TRBD1 (6 bases). This CDR3 has 15 residues. Germline CDR1 is SGDLS and CDR2 is YYNGEE. V lost 3 bases, J lost 3 bases, and 15 bases lay in between.

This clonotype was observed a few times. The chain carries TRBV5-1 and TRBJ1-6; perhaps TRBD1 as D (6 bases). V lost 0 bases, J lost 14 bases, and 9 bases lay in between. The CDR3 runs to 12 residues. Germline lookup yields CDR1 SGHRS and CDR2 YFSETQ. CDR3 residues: CASSLGGLSLHF. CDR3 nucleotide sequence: TGCGCCAGCAGCTTGGGGGGGCTATCCCTCCACTTT.

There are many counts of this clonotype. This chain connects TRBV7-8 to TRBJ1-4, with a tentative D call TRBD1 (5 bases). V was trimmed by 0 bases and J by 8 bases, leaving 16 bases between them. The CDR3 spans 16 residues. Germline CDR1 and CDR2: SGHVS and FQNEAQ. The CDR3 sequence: CASSLAEFGGREKLFF. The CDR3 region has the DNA TGTGCCAGCAGCTTAGCGGAGTTCGGGGGACGGGAAAAACTGTTTTTT.

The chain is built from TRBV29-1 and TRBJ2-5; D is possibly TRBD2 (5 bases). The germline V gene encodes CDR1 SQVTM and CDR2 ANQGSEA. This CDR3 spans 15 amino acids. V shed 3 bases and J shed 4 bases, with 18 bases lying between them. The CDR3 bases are TGCAGCGTTGAGCCCCCCATCCGAGAGGGAGAGACCCAGTACTTC. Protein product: CSVEPPIREGETQYF.

CDR3 region: CAISGTEITYEQYF. The DNA of the CDR3 is TGTGCCATCAGTGGGACAGAGATTACCTACGAGCAGTACTTC. The genes are TRBV10-3 and TRBJ2-7; TRBD1 might be the D (6 bases). The CDR3 runs 14 residues. Germline-derived CDR1 and CDR2 are ENHRY and SYGVKD. Trimming stripped 4 bases from V and 2 bases from J, with 12 bases between.

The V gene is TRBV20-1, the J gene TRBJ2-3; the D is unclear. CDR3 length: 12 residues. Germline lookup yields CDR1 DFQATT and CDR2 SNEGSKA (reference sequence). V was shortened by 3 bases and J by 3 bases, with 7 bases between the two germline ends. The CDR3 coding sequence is TGCAGTGCTAGTACCGGTACAGATACGCAGTATTTT. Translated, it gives CSASTGTDTQYF.

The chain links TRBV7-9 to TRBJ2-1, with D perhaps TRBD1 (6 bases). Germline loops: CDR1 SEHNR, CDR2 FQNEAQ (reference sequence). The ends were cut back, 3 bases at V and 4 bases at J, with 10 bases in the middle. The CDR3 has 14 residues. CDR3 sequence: CASSLLGAYNEQFF. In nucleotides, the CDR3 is TGTGCCAGCAGCTTGCTGGGGGCATACAATGAGCAGTTCTTC. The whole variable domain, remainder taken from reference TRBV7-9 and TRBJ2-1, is DTGVSQNPRHKITKRGQNVTFRCDPISEHNRLYWYRQTLGQGPEFLTYFQNEAQLEKSRLLSDRFSAERPKGSFSTLEIQRTEQGDSAMYLCASSLLGAYNEQFFGPGTRLTVL.

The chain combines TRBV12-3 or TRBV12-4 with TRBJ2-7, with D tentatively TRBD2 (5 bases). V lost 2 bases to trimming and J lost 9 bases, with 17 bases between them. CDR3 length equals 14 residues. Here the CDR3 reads CASSLRLDGGGQYF. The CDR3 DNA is TGTGCCAGCAGTTTACGTCTGGACGGTGGAGGGCAGTACTTC.

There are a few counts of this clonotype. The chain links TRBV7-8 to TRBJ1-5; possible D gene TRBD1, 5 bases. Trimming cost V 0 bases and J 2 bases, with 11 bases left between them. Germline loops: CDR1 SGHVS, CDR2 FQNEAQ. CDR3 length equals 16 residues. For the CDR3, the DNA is TGTGCCAGCAGCTTAGCGCTCCCAGGGCGCAATCAGCCCCAGCATTTT. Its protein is CASSLALPGRNQPQHF. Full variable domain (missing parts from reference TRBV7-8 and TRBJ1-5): GAGVSQSPRYKVAKRGQDVALRCDPISGHVSLFWYQQALGQGPEFLTYFQNEAQLDKSGLPSDRFFAERPEGSVSTLKIQRTQQEDSAVYLCASSLALPGRNQPQHFGDGTRLSIL.

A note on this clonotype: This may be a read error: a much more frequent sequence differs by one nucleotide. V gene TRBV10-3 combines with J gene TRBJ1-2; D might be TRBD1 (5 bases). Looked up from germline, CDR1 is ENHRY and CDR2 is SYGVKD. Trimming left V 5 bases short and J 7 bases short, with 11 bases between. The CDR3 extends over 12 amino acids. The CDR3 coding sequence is TGTGCCATCAGTCCAGGGTATCCTGGCTACACCTTC. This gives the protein CAISPGYPGYTF.

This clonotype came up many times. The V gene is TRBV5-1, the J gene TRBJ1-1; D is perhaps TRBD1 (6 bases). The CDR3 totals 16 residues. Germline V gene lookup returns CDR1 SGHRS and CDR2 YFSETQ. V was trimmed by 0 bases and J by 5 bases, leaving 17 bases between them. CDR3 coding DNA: TGCGCCAGCAGCTTGGAATCCCCACAGGGCCGGACTGAAGCTTTCTTT. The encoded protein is CASSLESPQGRTEAFF.